This TCR beta chain comes out of a study of OX40 agonist ivuxolimab in advanced cancers. Background on the whole study: The costimulatory receptor OX40 (CD134) was targeted by ivuxolimab, a fully human IgG2 agonistic monoclonal antibody. Prior anti-PD-1, anti-PD-L1 or anti-CTLA-4 therapy was permitted, and less than 45% of dose-escalation patients had received checkpoint inhibitors. Intravenous ivuxolimab was administered to patients every 2 weeks at six dose levels: 0.01, 0.1, 0.3, 1.5, 3 and 10 mg/kg. Of the approximately 50 dose-escalation patients, hepatocellular carcinoma was present in 19, melanoma in roughly 15, renal cell carcinoma in 9 and head and neck cancer in 9. The paper reports the monotherapy dose-escalation portion (N of about 54 patients) of the phase I ivuxolimab trial. The point of sequencing TCRbeta in the periphery was to test whether ivuxolimab changed TCR sequence diversity and drove clonal T-cell expansion. Partial responses occurred in three dose-escalation patients, of whom one had hepatocellular carcinoma and two had cutaneous melanoma. In the dose-escalation cohort, around 80% of patients were male, and the mean age was 60 years with a range of about 20 to 90.

For this clone: Its antigen is not yet known. There are no base qualities to consult, and no much larger clone falls within one base.

Deletion took 4 bases off V and 4 bases off J, with a span of 7 bases between the germline ends. In the germline V gene, CDR1 corresponds to SQVTM and CDR2 to ANQGSEA. The CDR3 starts with the cysteine, ends with the phenylalanine, and has 11 residues. The sequence is cut down to CDR3 DNA, 33 bases in frame from base 1. Genomic DNA was isolated from the sorted cells so that the TCRbeta CDR3 region could be sequenced. TCRbeta CDR3 regions were sequenced using the immunoSEQ Assay. TCRdb limited this immuneACCESS table to in-frame rearrangements with V and J called. A share of clones is missing; checked studies link under half to unresolved V genes, and the rest is unexplained. The sample contains about 98,000 clones, roughly nine tenths of them found a single time. 0.7% to 0.95% of the sample is in the top ten clones. The investigation overall reported the following: At doses from 0.1 to 3.0 mg/kg, clonal expansion was seen in both CD4+ and CD8+ blood T cells between baseline and week 6. After ivuxolimab, more expanded clones were found on average in CD8+ T cells than in CD4+ T cells. Low levels of normalized T-cell clonal expansion were also seen in some nonresponding patients. Partial responders in the 0.1-3.0 mg/kg groups had among the lowest normalized peripheral clonal expansion, especially among CD8+ T cells. The antigen specificity of the peripheral T cells that underwent clonal expansion was not determined.

The trial excluded patients who had a history of autoimmune disease or who were on systemic immunosuppression. Peripheral blood for TCR sequencing was collected from all dose cohorts at baseline, on cycle 4 day 1, and on cycle 7 day 1. The samples were drawn from a first-in-human, open-label, multicenter phase I dose-escalation trial of ivuxolimab. Adults with locally advanced or metastatic melanoma, renal cell carcinoma, hepatocellular carcinoma or head and neck squamous cell carcinoma were enrolled in the trial. Before TCR sequencing, CD4+ T cells and CD8+ T cells from peripheral blood were sorted into separate populations.

The sequencing used CD4+ or CD8+ T cells sorted from blood, collected in a trial of the OX40 agonist ivuxolimab. The chain links TRBV29-1 with TRBJ1-2; confidence is insufficient to name the D gene. The receptor was isolated from an adult with an advanced solid tumor such as melanoma, head and neck, liver or kidney cancer. The base sequence is TGCAGCGTTGTACCCCTCTATGGCTACACCTTC. Protein translation: CSVVPLYGYTF.